This TCR beta chain derives from a study of OX40 agonist ivuxolimab in advanced cancers. Study-level findings and limits: Normalized expansion of T-cell clones was also low for some nonresponders.

This clone was counted once. Antigen: not known. The CDR3 is 13 amino acids. Germline V gives CDR1 SQVTM, CDR2 ANQGSEA. Trimming left V 4 bases short and J 6 bases short, with 10 bases between. Some clones are missing from TCRdb's copy, which holds only in-frame ones; the method was immunoSEQ multiplex PCR. The sample has 15,000 to 20,000 clones, 73% seen once. Sequencing was performed on CD4+ or CD8+ T cells sorted from blood, taken in a trial of the OX40 agonist ivuxolimab. The rearrangement joins TRBV29-1 to TRBJ1-6; D not resolved. This sequence originates from an adult with an advanced solid tumor such as melanoma, head and neck, liver or kidney cancer. This CDR3 reads CSVVEGSNSPLHF. DNA of the CDR3: TGCAGCGTTGTTGAAGGGTCTAATTCACCCCTCCACTTT.